The clone carrying this T cell receptor beta chain appeared once. This entry comes from a study of blood T cell repertoires in COVID-19. Study context: Samples came from the United States, Italy and Spain, spanning acute and convalescent COVID-19.

In the original analysis: Amplification with reference gene primers provided the estimates of nucleated cell counts. Only in-frame clones appear in the TCRdb table, and some are missing; sequencing was by immunoSEQ multiplex PCR. V and J calls plus clone size are reproduced from that table; the DNA served to infer D and trimming. The sample records 83,000 or so clones, roughly 78% being singletons. Germline CDR1 and CDR2: KGHSH and LQKENI. The V end lost 2 bases, the J end lost 6 bases, and 10 bases lay between the germline ends. This CDR3 region has 13 residues. Sequenced material: peripheral blood. This receptor was identified in a human donor in a cohort sampled during active COVID-19. The chain employs TRBV18 and TRBJ1-1; D unresolved. The DNA for the CDR3 is TGTGCCAGCTCACCAATCCAGGCGTCTGAAGCTTTCTTT. Amino acid sequence: CASSPIQASEAFF.